This T cell receptor (beta chain) emerged from a study of T cell responses to AZD1222 COVID-19 vaccine. Study details: Recipients boosted at about 4 weeks or about 12 weeks are pooled. Whole-study findings and limits: Nearly half of spike-specific TCRs reportedly go after variant regions that carry no mutations. Sampling captured repertoires only after the peak T cell response. Most donors were white British, females outnumbered males, and clonal diversity was possibly underestimated.

Details on this clone: Its antigen remains unknown.

The J segment lost 5 bases and the V segment lost 5 bases, leaving 9 bases of the junction unmatched. There are 15 residues in the CDR3. Germline V lookup: CDR1 SQVTM, CDR2 ANQGSEA. The table came from immunoSEQ multiplex PCR; TCRdb's copy has only in-frame clones and leaves some out. Of 120,000 or so clones in the sample, about 92% were seen once. The J gene is TRBJ2-3, the V gene TRBV29-1; 11 bases match TRBD2. This clonotype originated in an adult in good health. Sequenced here: peripheral blood, sampled on day 0 of AZD1222 vaccination. The CDR3 region is CSVTRLAGYQDTQYF. CDR3 DNA sequence: TGCAGCGTTACTCGACTAGCGGGATATCAAGATACGCAGTATTTT.